The entry below gives a single T cell receptor beta chain sequence along with its context. Its antigen is undetermined. The junction differs from germline at one of its ends, possibly a read error. Germline CDR1 and CDR2: SSHAT and FNYEAQ (reference sequence). The CDR3 is 14 residues long. This record belongs to a study of OX40 agonist ivuxolimab in advanced cancers. Profiled with immunoSEQ multiplex PCR; TCRdb holds only in-frame clones, not every one. The sample holds 80,000 or so clones; approximately 87% are singletons and the top ten take around 7.2%. General observations from the study: More expanded clones were seen, on average, in CD8+ T cells than in CD4+. Blood T cells, both CD4+ and CD8+, expanded clonally by week 6 at 0.1 to 3.0 mg/kg. The authors also found low normalized T-cell clonal expansion in some nonresponders.

This chain joins TRBV7-7 and TRBJ2-1, with 8 bases fitting TRBD2. The sample here was CD4+ or CD8+ T cells sorted from blood, taken in a trial of the OX40 agonist ivuxolimab. This clonotype originated in an adult with an advanced solid tumor such as melanoma, head and neck, liver or kidney cancer. CDR3 sequence: CASSRAGVVNEQFF. The CDR3 region has the DNA TGTGCTAGCAGCCGAGCGGGAGTGGTCAATGAGCAGTTCTTC.